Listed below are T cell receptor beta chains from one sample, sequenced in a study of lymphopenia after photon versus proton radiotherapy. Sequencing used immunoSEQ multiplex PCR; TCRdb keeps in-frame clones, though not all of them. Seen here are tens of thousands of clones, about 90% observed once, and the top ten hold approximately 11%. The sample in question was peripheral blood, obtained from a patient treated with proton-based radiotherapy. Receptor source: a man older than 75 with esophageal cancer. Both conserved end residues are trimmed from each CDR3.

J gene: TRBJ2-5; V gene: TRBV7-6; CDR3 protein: ASSLYTSGLQETQY
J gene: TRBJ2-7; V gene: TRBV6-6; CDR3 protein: ASTDQTVIYEQY
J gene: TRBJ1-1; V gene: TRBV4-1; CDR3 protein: ASSRSGTANTEAF
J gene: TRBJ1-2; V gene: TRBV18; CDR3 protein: ASSQSYSANYGYT
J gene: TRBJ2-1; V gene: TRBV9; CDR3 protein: ASSVGSGRFDEQF
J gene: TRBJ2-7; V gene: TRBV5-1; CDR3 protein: ASSLGQDGEQY
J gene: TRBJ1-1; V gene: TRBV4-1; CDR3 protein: ASSQVGQANTEAF
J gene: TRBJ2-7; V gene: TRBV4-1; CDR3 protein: ASSQGQGGSYEQY
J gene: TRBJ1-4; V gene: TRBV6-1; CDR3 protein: ASSVGRTVEKLF
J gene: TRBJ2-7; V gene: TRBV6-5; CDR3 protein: ASSYSGGGLSYEQY
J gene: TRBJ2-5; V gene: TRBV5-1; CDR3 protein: ASSWEETQY
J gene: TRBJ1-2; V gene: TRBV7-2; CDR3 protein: ASSPPGQGRYGYT
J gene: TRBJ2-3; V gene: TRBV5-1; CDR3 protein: ASSSSLAGLSDTQY
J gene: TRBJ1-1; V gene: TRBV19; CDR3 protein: ASSNRAF
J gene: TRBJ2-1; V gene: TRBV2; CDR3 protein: ASLGLAGARGEQF
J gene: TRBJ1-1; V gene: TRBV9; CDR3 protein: ASTIQGDMNTEAF
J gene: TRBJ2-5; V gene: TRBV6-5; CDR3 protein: ASSSTGGAWETQY
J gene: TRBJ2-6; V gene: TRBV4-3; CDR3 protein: ASSPPTGFGGANVLT
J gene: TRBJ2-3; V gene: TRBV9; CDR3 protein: ASSRSGDPTDTQY
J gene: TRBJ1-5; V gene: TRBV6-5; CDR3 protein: ASSDNPDKYEH
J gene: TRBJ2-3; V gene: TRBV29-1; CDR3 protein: SVEGQGASTDTQY
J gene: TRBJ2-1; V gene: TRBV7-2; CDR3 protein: ASSPRGTGWNEQF
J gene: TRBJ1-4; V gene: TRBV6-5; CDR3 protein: ASSLPDGPEKLF
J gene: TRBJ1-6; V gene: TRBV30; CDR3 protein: AWRPGAGNNSPLH
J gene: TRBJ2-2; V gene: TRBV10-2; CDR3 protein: ASSESGTGNTGELF
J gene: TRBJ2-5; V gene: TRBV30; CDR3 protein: AWRERGVSVETQY
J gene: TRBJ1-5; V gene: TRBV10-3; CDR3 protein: AISARQTGGNQPQH
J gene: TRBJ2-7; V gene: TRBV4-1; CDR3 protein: ASSEGDRRLYEQY
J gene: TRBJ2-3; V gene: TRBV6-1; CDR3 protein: ASSEDGRADTQY
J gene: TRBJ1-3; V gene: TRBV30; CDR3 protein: AWKQAGNTIY
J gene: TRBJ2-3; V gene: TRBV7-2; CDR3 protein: ASSLVGTGYTDTQY
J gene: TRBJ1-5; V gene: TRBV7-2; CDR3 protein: ASSLQGAISQPQH